The clone carrying this T cell receptor (beta chain) was counted ten times or more. The target antigen is unknown. The data were obtained in a study of T cells in Graves' hyperthyroidism and ophthalmopathy. Study details: Peripheral blood sampling occurred at initial diagnosis, before any treatment. Study conclusions and caveats: Most thyroid clonotypes that were expanded above 0.001 also turned up in blood.

Disease lasting under 3 months, a NOSPECS grade of at least 4, and a Clinical Activity Score of at least 3 were features of the ophthalmopathy patients. Amplification yielded TCR beta CDR3 regions, with RNA transcripts as the source. A first-round RT-PCR of the TCR CDR3 used the HTBI primer set. TCRdb re-derived calls from the multiplex PCR reads in MiXCR, one entry per CDR3 protein. This sample has about 520,000 distinct CDR3 sequences; roughly 25% occur once, and the top ten carry about 11%. The length of the CDR3 is 15 residues. J gave up 1 base and V 5 bases, and 5 bases lay outside the gene matches. Germline lookup yields CDR1 MNHEY and CDR2 SVGEGT.

The genes are TRBV6-2 or TRBV6-3 and TRBJ2-5, with 9 positions matching TRBD2. The sequence was obtained from a woman in her twenties or thirties with Graves' ophthalmopathy. The sample taken for sequencing was blood. CDR3 nucleotides: TGTGCCAGCAGTCAAGCGGGGGGCCTCCAAGAGACCCAGTACTTC. Translation: CASSQAGGLQETQYF.